This TCR beta chain was identified in a study of Ad26.COV2.S vaccination and SARS-CoV-2 variants. Turning to the study itself: Of the COV1001 trial arms, the Ad26.COV2.S arm included the donor. Findings and limits, study-wide: It was found that vaccine and placebo recipients had similar non-spike TCR breadth. Breadth, reportedly substantial, characterized the spike-specific CD8+ and CD4+ T cell responses after vaccination.

About this clone: Its specificity is not known.

CDR1 MNHEY and CDR2 SVGAGI come from the germline V gene. The CDR3 has 13 amino acids. The ends were cut back, 6 bases at V and 6 bases at J, with 11 bases in the middle. Produced via immunoSEQ multiplex PCR; TCRdb's table is partial and in-frame only. Here the sample spans just over 350,000 clones, about 85% being singletons. Treatment here: roughly 18 received Ad26.COV2.S at low or high dose, single or two shots; about 5 received placebo; per-sample allocation not given. Sampling was done on day 63 after the first vaccine or placebo injection. This chain joins TRBV6-5 and TRBJ2-2; D remains ambiguous. The sequenced sample was peripheral blood, obtained in a trial of Ad26.COV2.S vaccine versus placebo. The clonotype was recovered from a person between 18 and 60 years old who received the Ad26.COV2.S COVID-19 vaccine or a placebo. The CDR3 spells CASRLSRAGELFF. The CDR3 bases are TGTGCCAGCAGATTATCTAGGGCCGGGGAGCTGTTTTTT.